This T cell receptor beta chain appears in the sequencing data of a study of technical replicates of blood from several donors. CDR1 SGHDT and CDR2 YYEEEE come from the germline V gene. The V gene end was trimmed by 0 bases and the J gene end by 3 bases; junction bases not matched to a gene: 1. The CDR3 totals 14 residues. TCRdb's table, derived via immunoSEQ multiplex PCR, lists solely in-frame clones and lacks some. Among tens of thousands of clones, 98% were seen once, and the ten largest hold approximately 0.2%. This clone showed up just once. V is TRBV5-6 and J is TRBJ2-7, with 9 bases that match TRBD2. This clonotype originated in a human donor in good health. The sample consisted of T cells isolated from PBMCs. For the CDR3, the DNA is TGTGCCAGCAGCTTGGTAGCGGGAGACTACGAGCAGTACTTC. Translating gives CASSLVAGDYEQYF.